The rows below give T cell receptor beta chains drawn from one sample of a study of cytomegalovirus exposure and HLA in healthy donors. TCRdb's table, derived via immunoSEQ multiplex PCR, lists solely in-frame clones and lacks some. The sample shows around 90,000 clones, roughly 78% of them seen only once. Sequenced input: PBMCs. These receptors originate from a man aged 25 to 40 in good health and CMV-seronegative. CDR3s include the opening cysteine and the closing phenylalanine or tryptophan. Each record gives: clone size, V gene, D gene, J gene, CDR3 protein, CDR3 DNA. A D gene is named only where the DNA matches it firmly. Clone size, where shown, is once, few, many, or a class for clones that have expanded.

-,TRBV7-3,-,TRBJ2-1,CASSSTGRVHNEQFF,TGTGCCAGCAGCTCGACGGGTCGGGTGCACAATGAGCAGTTCTTC
-,TRBV28,TRBD2,TRBJ2-7,CASSWGGSGYEQYF,TGTGCCAGCAGCTGGGGGGGGTCGGGCTACGAGCAGTACTTC
-,TRBV28,-,TRBJ2-1,CASNPSTYSYNEQFF,TGTGCCAGCAACCCCTCAACCTACTCCTACAATGAGCAGTTCTTC
-,TRBV11-2,-,TRBJ1-6,CASSPGRDNSPLHF,TGTGCCAGCAGCCCTGGGAGGGACAATTCACCCCTCCACTTT
-,TRBV7-2,TRBD1,TRBJ1-4,CASSLTGGGEKLFF,TGTGCCAGCAGCTTAACAGGGGGCGGTGAAAAACTGTTTTTT
-,TRBV29-1,-,TRBJ1-2,CSVAELGPVDGYTF,TGCAGCGTCGCGGAACTAGGACCGGTAGATGGCTACACCTTC
-,TRBV28,-,TRBJ2-7,CASSLSSGFLYF,TGTGCCAGCAGTTTATCCTCCGGTTTTTTGTACTTC
-,TRBV27,TRBD2,TRBJ2-3,CASSQEGLGRFFTDTQYF,TGTGCCAGCAGCCAGGAGGGACTAGGAAGGTTCTTCACAGATACGCAGTATTTT
-,TRBV19,TRBD1,TRBJ1-6,CASSIGGTGANNSPLHF,TGTGCCAGTAGTATAGGAGGGACAGGGGCGAATAATTCACCCCTCCACTTT
once,TRBV27,-,TRBJ2-7,CASRTTLPASYEQYF,TGTGCCAGCAGAACGACTCTCCCGGCCTCCTACGAGCAGTACTTC
-,TRBV2,TRBD1,TRBJ2-5,CASRQGEETQYF,TGTGCCAGCAGACAGGGGGAGGAGACCCAGTACTTC
few,TRBV18,-,TRBJ2-3,CASSSTGTDTQYF,TGTGCCAGCTCGTCGACGGGGACAGATACGCAGTATTTT
-,TRBV11-2,TRBD2,TRBJ2-2,CASSFAGTSGSGELFF,TGTGCCAGCAGTTTTGCCGGGACTAGCGGGTCCGGGGAGCTGTTTTTT
-,TRBV29-1,TRBD1,TRBJ2-1,CSVGTGDHNEQFF,TGCAGCGTTGGGACAGGGGACCACAATGAGCAGTTCTTC
-,TRBV19,-,TRBJ1-2,CASSRPVGASYGYTF,TGTGCCAGTAGTAGACCGGTGGGGGCGAGTTATGGCTACACCTTC
-,TRBV9,TRBD2,TRBJ2-1,CASSRLAGALRNEQFF,TGTGCCAGCAGCCGGCTAGCGGGGGCGCTGAGGAATGAGCAGTTCTTC
once,TRBV28,TRBD2,TRBJ2-7,CASSLLRGLAGGEQYF,TGTGCCAGCAGTTTATTGAGGGGACTAGCGGGAGGCGAGCAGTACTTC
-,TRBV7-6,TRBD1,TRBJ2-7,CASSQRTGTYEQYF,TGTGCCAGCAGCCAAAGGACAGGGACCTACGAGCAGTACTTC
-,TRBV15,-,TRBJ1-6,CATGTRVPRGYNSPLHF,TGTGCCACCGGGACAAGGGTTCCTAGGGGCTATAATTCACCCCTCCACTTT
-,TRBV7-2,-,TRBJ1-1,CASSSRAPNTEAFF,TGTGCCAGCAGCTCACGAGCCCCGAACACTGAAGCTTTCTTT
once,TRBV28,TRBD1,TRBJ1-2,CATQGAIAYGYTF,TGTGCCACCCAGGGGGCGATCGCCTATGGCTACACCTTC
-,TRBV6-6,-,TRBJ2-7,CASSSLDTPRGNEQYF,TGTGCCAGCAGTTCCTTGGACACCCCTCGGGGGAACGAGCAGTACTTC
-,TRBV12-5,-,TRBJ2-7,CASGLEASVYEQYF,TGTGCTAGTGGTTTGGAGGCTAGCGTCTACGAGCAGTACTTC
-,TRBV25-1,TRBD1,TRBJ1-4,CASSGQGIEKLFF,TGTGCCAGCAGTGGACAGGGAATTGAAAAACTGTTTTTT
-,TRBV27,-,TRBJ2-7,CASSSTVPRDEQYF,TGTGCCAGCAGCTCGACAGTCCCTCGGGACGAGCAGTACTTC
-,TRBV5-4,-,TRBJ2-1,CASSPEVGANNEQFF,TGTGCCAGCAGCCCCGAAGTTGGTGCTAACAATGAGCAGTTCTTC
-,TRBV29-1,-,TRBJ1-1,CSTLRGAEAFF,TGCAGCACCCTCAGGGGCGCTGAAGCTTTCTTT
-,TRBV5-1,TRBD1,TRBJ2-7,CASTRTGTGGQYF,TGCGCCAGCACCAGAACCGGGACAGGGGGGCAGTACTTC
-,TRBV19,-,TRBJ2-4,CATTPAGQTNIQYF,TGTGCTACTACTCCCGCCGGACAGACAAACATTCAGTACTTC
-,TRBV2,TRBD1,TRBJ1-5,CASIGTDDGQPQHF,TGTGCCAGCATCGGGACAGACGATGGTCAGCCCCAGCATTTT
-,TRBV19,TRBD1,TRBJ1-4,CASRVQGATNEKLFF,TGTGCCAGTAGGGTACAGGGGGCAACTAATGAAAAACTGTTTTTT
-,TRBV4-3,-,TRBJ2-7,CASSQDWRTYEQYF,TGCGCCAGCAGCCAAGATTGGCGGACCTACGAGCAGTACTTC
-,TRBV30,-,TRBJ2-3,CAWSVTGEADTQYF,TGTGCCTGGAGTGTTACAGGGGAGGCAGATACGCAGTATTTT
-,TRBV15,-,TRBJ2-5,CATSRDPREETQYF,TGTGCCACCAGCAGAGATCCCAGGGAAGAGACCCAGTACTTC
-,TRBV9,-,TRBJ2-1,CASSERSAEQFF,TGTGCCAGCAGCGAGAGGTCCGCTGAGCAGTTCTTC
once,TRBV5-8,-,TRBJ2-5,CASSFEVAQETQYF,TGTGCCAGCAGCTTTGAGGTAGCCCAAGAGACCCAGTACTTC
few,TRBV30,-,TRBJ1-3,CAWSVPRGAFSGNTIYF,TGTGCCTGGAGTGTACCACGGGGGGCATTCTCTGGAAACACCATATATTTT
-,TRBV9,TRBD1,TRBJ1-2,CASSGSQGSHYGYTF,TGTGCCAGCAGCGGATCACAGGGGTCCCACTATGGCTACACCTTC
-,TRBV7-6,TRBD2,TRBJ2-2,CASSMTSGGATGELFF,TGTGCCAGCAGCATGACTAGCGGGGGGGCCACCGGGGAGCTGTTTTTT
-,TRBV6-4,TRBD2,TRBJ2-1,CASSDGSGGPNEQFF,TGTGCCAGCAGTGATGGGAGCGGGGGGCCCAATGAGCAGTTCTTC
-,TRBV11-2,-,TRBJ1-4,CASSLGSRKYEKLFF,TGTGCCAGCAGCTTAGGGAGCCGTAAATATGAAAAACTGTTTTTT